This TCR beta chain was observed in a study of blood T cell repertoires in COVID-19. Across the study: PBMCs, B-cell-depleted T cells, or T cells provided the cDNA or gDNA that made up the material.

This CDR3 has 14 residues. The V gene's germline CDR1 is SNHLY and CDR2 FYNNEI. J was trimmed by 4 bases and V by 6 bases; bases with no gene match: 4. Original processing methods: By means of reference gene primer amplification, nucleated cell counts were estimated. Profiled with immunoSEQ multiplex PCR; TCRdb holds only in-frame clones, not every one. V, J and clone size derive from that table, while D and trimming were established from the DNA sequence. Of 100,000 to 150,000 clones in the sample, about nine tenths are singletons; the top ten hold under 4.5%. The sequence was collected from a man aged 50 to 59 with active COVID-19. Material for sequencing was peripheral blood. The chain links TRBV2 to TRBJ2-2, with 8 bases aligning to TRBD1. CDR3 protein: CASRSTGATGELFF. DNA of the CDR3: TGTGCCAGCAGGTCGACAGGGGCCACCGGGGAGCTGTTTTTT.